This T cell receptor beta chain was identified during a study of T cells in Graves' hyperthyroidism and ophthalmopathy. Comment on this clonotype: As yet, its antigen is unknown.

Per the germline V gene, CDR1 is MNHEY and CDR2 is SMNVEV (reference sequence). The CDR3 extends over 12 amino acids. V lost 6 bases and J 10 bases, leaving 13 bases between the germline ends. Points from the study as a whole: Most clonotypes that expanded in the thyroid above 0.001 also showed up in blood.

Template material for amplifying TCR beta CDR3 regions consisted of RNA transcripts. Using the HTBI primer set, a first-round RT-PCR was run on the TCR CDR3. TCRdb independently ran MiXCR on the multiplex PCR reads; one entry per CDR3 protein. Here the sample spans a few hundred thousand distinct CDR3 sequences, roughly 18% being singletons. Source material: blood. The V and J genes are TRBV27 and TRBJ2-1; D is perhaps TRBD2 (6 bases). The receptor's source is a woman aged 45-65 years with Graves' hyperthyroidism. The DNA of the CDR3 is TGTGCCAGCAGCCCCCGGGCGGGGGAGCAGTTCTTC. Encoded protein: CASSPRAGEQFF.